Presented here are 23 T cell receptor beta chains from one specimen sequenced in a study of T cell changes during pregnancy in multiple sclerosis. Method: immunoSEQ multiplex PCR; TCRdb's copy keeps in-frame clones and lacks some. The sample has fewer than 65,000 clones, roughly 90% seen once. Sequencing was performed on peripheral blood, taken in the first trimester of pregnancy. These receptors were collected from a female donor in good health, enrolled as a control in a pregnancy study.

The chain links TRBV18 to TRBJ1-2, with 8 bases aligning to TRBD1. This CDR3 contains 15 residues. From germline, CDR1 is KGHSH and CDR2 LQKENI. V dropped 3 bases and J dropped 2; count of bases not matched to a gene: 5. CDR3 residues: CASSPAGTGNYGYTF. The CDR3 DNA sequence: TGTGCCAGCTCACCCGCCGGGACAGGCAACTATGGCTACACCTTC.

This clone was detected only a few times. The J gene is TRBJ2-3, the V gene TRBV2, with a tentative D call TRBD2 (6 bases). Germline V CDR1 and CDR2: SNHLY, FYNNEI. The V end lost 7 bases, the J end lost 0 bases, and 11 bases lay between the germline ends. The CDR3 is made up of 14 amino acids. CDR3 nucleotides: TGTGCCAGCACGGGGGTAAGGAGCACAGATACGCAGTATTTT. It yields the protein CASTGVRSTDTQYF.

The chain combines TRBV5-6 with TRBJ2-2, with TRBD1 matching 9 bases. Germline V gene sequence: CDR1 SGHDT, CDR2 YYEEEE. The CDR3 runs to 16 residues. Unmatched junction bases numbered 6, after V lost 2 bases and J lost 4 bases. CDR3 region: CASSLGTGRSTGELFF. The CDR3 DNA sequence: TGTGCCAGCAGCTTAGGGACAGGGCGAAGCACCGGGGAGCTGTTTTTT. The whole variable domain, remainder taken from reference TRBV5-6 and TRBJ2-2, is DAGVTQSPTHLIKTRGQQVTLRCSPKSGHDTVSWYQQALGQGPQFIFQYYEEEERQRGNFPDRFSGHQFPNYSSELNVNALLLGDSALYLCASSLGTGRSTGELFFGEGSRLTVL.

This clone occurred a few times. The rearrangement links TRBV7-2 to TRBJ2-1; D may be TRBD1 (5 bases). CDR1 SGHTA and CDR2 FQGNSA come from the germline V gene. The CDR3 is 16 residues long. V gave up 5 bases and J gave up 0 bases, with 14 bases separating them. CDR3 bases: TGTGCCAGCAGCCCGCAAAAGGGGCTCTCCTACAATGAGCAGTTCTTC. It translates to CASSPQKGLSYNEQFF.

The chain has TRBV6-6 and TRBJ1-2, with a tentative D call TRBD1 (5 bases). V was cut by 6 bases and J by 4 bases, with 18 bases left in between. Germline values: CDR1 MNHNY, CDR2 SVGAGI (reference sequence). CDR3 length equals 15 residues. The CDR3 protein is CASRSQGSHPYGYTF. For the CDR3, the DNA is TGTGCCAGCAGGTCCCAGGGTTCTCACCCCTATGGCTACACCTTC.

This chain joins TRBV11-2 and TRBJ2-1; 7 nucleotides match TRBD2. Trimming took 1 base from V and 7 from J; bases not matched to a gene: 10. The germline gives CDR1 SGHAT, CDR2 FQNNGV. The CDR3 length is 16 residues. The CDR3 loop is CASSLVGGREGNEQFF. The CDR3 DNA sequence: TGTGCCAGCAGCTTAGTGGGAGGGCGGGAAGGTAATGAGCAGTTCTTC.

The chain uses TRBV6-4 and TRBJ1-1; D unclear. The CDR3 covers 13 residues. V lost 6 bases and J lost 1, with 9 bases in between. The germline CDR1 and CDR2 sequences are MRHNA and SNTAGT. The CDR3 protein is CASREGWNTEAFF. As DNA, the CDR3 is TGTGCCAGCAGAGAGGGTTGGAACACTGAAGCTTTCTTT.

For the CDR3, the DNA is TGTGCCAGCAGGTCTTGGGACAGCTCTCACGAGCAGTACTTC. It translates to CASRSWDSSHEQYF. The rearrangement links TRBV28 to TRBJ2-7; 7 bases fit TRBD1. Germline assignment: CDR1 MDHEN and CDR2 SYDVKM. The CDR3 totals 14 residues. V shed 6 bases and J 5 bases; nucleotides not matched to a gene: 10.

The gene calls are TRBV7-9 and TRBJ2-3; D perhaps matches TRBD2 (6 bases). Trimming took 6 bases from V and 6 from J, leaving 10 bases between them. Germline CDR1 reads SEHNR; CDR2 reads FQNEAQ (reference sequence). This CDR3 comprises 12 residues. In DNA form, the CDR3 reads TGTGCCAGCAGTTCAAGCGGGGATACGCAGTATTTT. Translation gives CASSSSGDTQYF.

The chain has TRBV7-8 and TRBJ2-2; tentative D call: TRBD1 (6 bases). The CDR3 is made up of 15 amino acids. With 0 bases removed from V and 1 base from J, the gap between germline ends came to 6 bases. The V gene's germline CDR1 is SGHVS and CDR2 FQNEAQ. CDR3 protein: CASSLAGQNTGELFF. The CDR3, as DNA: TGTGCCAGCAGCTTAGCGGGACAGAACACCGGGGAGCTGTTTTTT.

The rearrangement links TRBV18 to TRBJ1-2; 8 positions agree with TRBD1. CDR1 KGHSH and CDR2 LQKENI come from the germline V gene. The ends lost 4 bases at V and 2 bases at J; junction bases unmatched: 6. This CDR3 has 15 residues. CDR3 sequence reads: CASSQGQGANYGYTF. The CDR3 DNA follows: TGTGCCAGCTCACAAGGACAGGGAGCAAACTATGGCTACACCTTC. Filled out from reference TRBV18 and TRBJ1-2, the complete variable domain reads NAGVMQNPRHLVRRRGQEARLRCSPMKGHSHVYWYRQLPEEGLKFMVYLQKENIIDESGMPKERFSAEFPKEGPSILRIQQVVRGDSAAYFCASSQGQGANYGYTFGSGTRLTVV.

The rearrangement joins TRBV7-8 to TRBJ2-7; 10 bases match TRBD2. The V gene end was trimmed by 3 bases and the J gene end by 2 bases; junction bases not matched to a gene: 7. CDR3 size: 16 residues. The V gene's germline CDR1 is SGHVS and CDR2 FQNEAQ. The CDR3 nucleotides are TGTGCCAGCAGCTTCCTAGCGGGAGAGGGAACCTACGAGCAGTACTTC. It specifies CASSFLAGEGTYEQYF.

This chain links TRBV28 with TRBJ2-6; D remains ambiguous. CDR1 is MDHEN and CDR2 is SYDVKM in the germline V gene. The ends were cut back, 6 bases at V and 1 base at J, with 7 bases in the middle. This CDR3 comprises 14 residues. The CDR3 protein is CASSTYSGANVLTF. CDR3 sequence (DNA): TGTGCCAGCAGCACCTATTCTGGGGCCAACGTCCTGACTTTC. Full variable domain (rest looked up from reference TRBV28 and TRBJ2-6): DVKVTQSSRYLVKRTGEKVFLECVQDMDHENMFWYRQDPGLGLRLIYFSYDVKMKEKGDIPEGYSVSREKKERFSLILESASTNQTSMYLCASSTYSGANVLTFGAGSRLTVL.

V is TRBV5-5 and J is TRBJ2-7; perhaps TRBD1 as D (6 bases). Trimming removed 0 bases from V and 4 bases from J, with 14 bases in between. The CDR3 loop spans 15 amino acids. Germline V gene lookup returns CDR1 SGHKS and CDR2 YYEKEE (reference sequence). The CDR3 nucleotides are TGTGCCAGCAGCTTGGAGGGGGACGTCTTTTACGAGCAGTACTTC. This encodes CASSLEGDVFYEQYF.

The J gene is TRBJ2-5, the V gene TRBV6-5; D is unresolved. With 0 bases removed from V and 4 bases from J, the gap between germline ends came to 12 bases. Germline CDR1 MNHEY, CDR2 SVGAGI. The CDR3 is 15 residues long. CDR3 region: CASSYSRGIGETQYF. CDR3 bases: TGTGCCAGCAGTTACTCGAGAGGTATCGGAGAGACCCAGTACTTC.

The rearrangement uses TRBV2 and TRBJ2-2; D is possibly TRBD1 (5 bases). CDR3 length equals 15 residues. Germline V gives CDR1 SNHLY, CDR2 FYNNEI. Deletions cut 8 bases from V and 0 bases from J, with 13 bases between. The CDR3 is CASYPGSANTGELFF. CDR3 DNA sequence: TGTGCCAGCTACCCAGGGTCCGCGAACACCGGGGAGCTGTTTTTT.

The rearrangement links TRBV5-1 to TRBJ1-2, with TRBD1 matching over 8 bases. The CDR3 is made up of 14 amino acids. Germline V lookup: CDR1 SGHRS, CDR2 YFSETQ. V shed 0 bases, J shed 8 bases, and the junction held 6 bases outside the gene matches. The CDR3 DNA reads TGCGCCAGCAGCTTGGTGCAGGGGGCGCTGGGCTACACCTTC. It translates to CASSLVQGALGYTF.

J is TRBJ1-2 and V is TRBV29-1, with D uncertain. CDR1 is SQVTM and CDR2 is ANQGSEA in the germline V gene. This CDR3 has 11 amino acids. V gave up 3 bases and J gave up 6 bases, with 8 bases separating them. CDR3 DNA: TGCAGCGTTGAGGAGAGGGATGGCTACACCTTC. This gives the protein CSVEERDGYTF.

The genes are TRBV7-2 and TRBJ2-3; the match to TRBD2 covers 7 bases. The length of the CDR3 is 16 residues. V lost 5 bases and J lost 4; bases outside the gene matches: 12. Per the germline V gene, CDR1 is SGHTA and CDR2 is FQGNSA. The CDR3 region is CASSLRGLAVADTQYF. In nucleotides, the CDR3 is TGTGCCAGCAGCCTAAGAGGCCTAGCGGTGGCAGATACGCAGTATTTT.

In its sample, this clone was seen once. The rearrangement uses TRBV4-1 and TRBJ2-7; TRBD2 aligns across 10 bases. CDR3 size: 19 residues. Germline lookup yields CDR1 MGHRA and CDR2 YSYEKL. V gave up 4 bases and J gave up 5 bases; unmatched junction bases: 20. As DNA, the CDR3 is TGCGCCAGCAGCCCCCCCGGATCGGACAGCGGGGGGGCGGTCCACGAGCAGTACTTC. Protein sequence: CASSPPGSDSGGAVHEQYF.

This clone was counted at least ten times. The rearrangement joins TRBV6-4 to TRBJ2-3; 9 positions match TRBD2. Germline V gene data show CDR1 as MRHNA and CDR2 as SNTAGT. There are 14 residues in the CDR3. J gave up 1 base and V 4 bases, and 0 bases lay outside the gene matches. CDR3 loop: CASSGTSGTDTQYF. The CDR3 DNA reads TGTGCCAGCAGTGGGACTAGCGGCACAGATACGCAGTATTTT.

This clone was counted a single time. The V and J genes are TRBV28 and TRBJ2-7, with TRBD2 identical over 8 bases. Losses at the gene ends were 4 bases for V and 3 bases for J; bases not matched to a gene: 14. Germline CDR1 reads MDHEN; CDR2 reads SYDVKM. The CDR3 length is 17 residues. The CDR3 is CASSSPRSGSMSYEQYF. CDR3 sequence (DNA): TGTGCCAGCAGTTCACCCCGGAGCGGGAGTATGAGCTACGAGCAGTACTTC.

The chain combines TRBV25-1 with TRBJ2-2, with 9 positions matching TRBD1. CDR1 and CDR2 from the germline V gene are MGHDK and SYGVNS. CDR3 length equals 15 residues. V was pared by 7 bases and J by 5 bases, with 8 bases of the junction left unmatched. Written as DNA, the CDR3 is TGTGCCAGCATTCCCGGGACAGGGTATACCGGGGAGCTGTTTTTT. It is translated as CASIPGTGYTGELFF.